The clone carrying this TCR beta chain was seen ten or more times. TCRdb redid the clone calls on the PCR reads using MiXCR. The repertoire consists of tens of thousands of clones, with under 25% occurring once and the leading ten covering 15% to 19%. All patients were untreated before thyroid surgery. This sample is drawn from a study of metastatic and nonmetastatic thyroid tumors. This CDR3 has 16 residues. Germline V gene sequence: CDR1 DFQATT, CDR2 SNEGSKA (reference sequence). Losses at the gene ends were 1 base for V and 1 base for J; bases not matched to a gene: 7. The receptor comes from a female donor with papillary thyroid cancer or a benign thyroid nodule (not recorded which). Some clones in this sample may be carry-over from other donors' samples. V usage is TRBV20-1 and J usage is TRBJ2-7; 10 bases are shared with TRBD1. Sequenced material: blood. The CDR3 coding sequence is TGCAGTGCTAGAGGGGGACCGGGACAGGGGTCCTACGAGCAGTACTTC. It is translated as CSARGGPGQGSYEQYF.